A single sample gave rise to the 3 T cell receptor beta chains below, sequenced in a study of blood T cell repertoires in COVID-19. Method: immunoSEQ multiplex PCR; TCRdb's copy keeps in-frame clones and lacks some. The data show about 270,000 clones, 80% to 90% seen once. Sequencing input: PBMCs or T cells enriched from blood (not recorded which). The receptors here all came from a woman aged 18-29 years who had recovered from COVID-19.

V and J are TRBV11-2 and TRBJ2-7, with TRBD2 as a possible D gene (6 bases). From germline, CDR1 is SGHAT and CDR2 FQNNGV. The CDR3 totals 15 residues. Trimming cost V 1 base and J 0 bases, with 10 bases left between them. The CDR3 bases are TGTGCCAGCAGCTTAGTAGCGGCAGGCTCCTACGAGCAGTACTTC. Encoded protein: CASSLVAAGSYEQYF. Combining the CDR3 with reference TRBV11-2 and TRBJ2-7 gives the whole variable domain EAGVAQSPRYKIIEKRQSVAFWCNPISGHATLYWYQQILGQGPKLLIQFQNNGVVDDSQLPKDRFSAERLKGVDSTLKIQPAKLEDSAVYLCASSLVAAGSYEQYFGPGTRLTVT.

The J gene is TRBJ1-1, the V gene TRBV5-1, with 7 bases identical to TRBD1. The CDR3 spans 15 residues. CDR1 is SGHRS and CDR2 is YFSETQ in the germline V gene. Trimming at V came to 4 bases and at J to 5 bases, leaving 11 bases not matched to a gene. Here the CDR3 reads CASSGTGEGGTEAFF. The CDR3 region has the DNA TGCGCCAGCAGCGGAACAGGGGAAGGGGGTACTGAAGCTTTCTTT.

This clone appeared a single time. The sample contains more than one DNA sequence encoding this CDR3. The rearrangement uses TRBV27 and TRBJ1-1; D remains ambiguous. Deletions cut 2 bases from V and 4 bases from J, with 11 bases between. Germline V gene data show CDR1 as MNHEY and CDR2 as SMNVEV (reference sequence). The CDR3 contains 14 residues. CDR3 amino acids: CASSLTGGGTEAFF. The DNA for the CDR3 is TGTGCCAGCAGTTTAACTGGAGGTGGCACTGAAGCTTTCTTT.